These 26 T cell receptor beta chains originate from one sample sequenced in a study of siplizumab effects on memory and regulatory T cells. Clones were sequenced by immunoSEQ multiplex PCR, and TCRdb holds only the in-frame ones, with some missing. The table has some 62,000 clones, approximately 87% seen once; the top ten hold approximately 4%. The material sequenced was memory CD4+ T cells sorted from blood. These receptors all stem from a human donor in good health.

The chain couples TRBV11-1 to TRBJ2-5; maybe TRBD1 (6 bases). Per germline, CDR1 SGHAT and CDR2 FQDESV (reference sequence). V shed 10 bases and J shed 5 bases, with 14 bases lying between them. The CDR3 contains 12 residues. The DNA of the CDR3 is TGTGCCACTACCACAGGGAGTGAGACCCAGTACTTC. It codes for CATTTGSETQYF. The whole variable domain, remainder taken from reference TRBV11-1 and TRBJ2-5, is EAEVAQSPRYKITEKSQAVAFWCDPISGHATLYWYRQILGQGPELLVQFQDESVVDDSQLPKDRFSAERLKGVDSTLKIQPAELGDSAMYLCATTTGSETQYFGPGTRLLVL.

The chain is built from TRBV19 and TRBJ1-3; TRBD1 is a possible D gene (5 bases). Trimming pared 6 bases from V and 3 bases from J, leaving 9 bases between. The CDR3 spans 13 residues. Per germline, CDR1 LNHDA and CDR2 SQIVND (reference sequence). CDR3 DNA: TGTGCCAGTAGGGGGCGGAATGGAAACACCATATATTTT. Encoded protein: CASRGRNGNTIYF. The whole variable domain, remainder taken from reference TRBV19 and TRBJ1-3, is DGGITQSPKYLFRKEGQNVTLSCEQNLNHDAMYWYRQDPGQGLRLIYYSQIVNDFQKGDIAEGYSVSREKKESFPLTVTSAQKNPTAFYLCASRGRNGNTIYFGEGSWLTVV.

This chain uses TRBV5-1 with TRBJ1-6; 12 bases line up with TRBD1. The V and J ends lost 1 base and 10 bases, in that order; junction bases with no gene match: 9. CDR1 and CDR2 from the germline V gene are SGHRS and YFSETQ. CDR3 length: 17 residues. CDR3 residues: CASSLYGTGGDPSPLHF. For the CDR3, the DNA is TGCGCCAGCAGCTTGTATGGGACAGGGGGCGACCCGTCACCCCTCCACTTT.

V usage is TRBV5-6 and J usage is TRBJ2-7; 10 positions match TRBD2. The ends lost 2 bases at V and 1 base at J; junction bases unmatched: 6. Germline-derived CDR1 and CDR2 are SGHDT and YYEEEE. The CDR3 has 16 residues. As DNA, the CDR3 is TGTGCCAGCAGCTTAGAAACTAGCGGGGCTTCCTACGAGCAGTACTTC. As protein: CASSLETSGASYEQYF. The full variable domain, rest sourced from reference TRBV5-6 and TRBJ2-7, is DAGVTQSPTHLIKTRGQQVTLRCSPKSGHDTVSWYQQALGQGPQFIFQYYEEEERQRGNFPDRFSGHQFPNYSSELNVNALLLGDSALYLCASSLETSGASYEQYFGPGTRLTVT.

This chain joins TRBV25-1 and TRBJ2-2; the D gene is possibly TRBD1 (6 bases). Germline V gene data show CDR1 as MGHDK and CDR2 as SYGVNS. The CDR3 length is 13 residues. Trimming pared 2 bases from V and 6 bases from J, leaving 7 bases between. CDR3 nucleotide sequence: TGTGCCAGCAGTGAACAGGGGTCCGGGGAGCTGTTTTTT. This gives the protein CASSEQGSGELFF.

V gene TRBV7-8 combines with J gene TRBJ2-1; maybe TRBD2 (6 bases). Germline CDR1 SGHVS, CDR2 FQNEAQ. The length of the CDR3 is 15 residues. Trimming left V 2 bases short and J 3 bases short, with 11 bases between. The CDR3 sequence is CASSLLAIIYNEQFF. CDR3 in DNA: TGTGCCAGCAGCTTACTAGCGATTATCTACAATGAGCAGTTCTTC.

V is TRBV19 and J is TRBJ2-6, with 7 bases lining up with TRBD1. There are 17 residues in the CDR3. The germline V gene has CDR1 LNHDA and CDR2 SQIVND (reference sequence). J lost 0 bases, V lost 5 bases, and 7 bases had no gene match. The CDR3 nucleotides read TGTGCCAGTAGTCCGTTACAGGGGAACTCTGGGGCCAACGTCCTGACTTTC. It specifies CASSPLQGNSGANVLTF.

The chain carries TRBV14 and TRBJ2-1; perhaps TRBD1 as D (6 bases). V lost 0 bases and J 6 bases, leaving 15 bases between the germline ends. Germline V gene lookup returns CDR1 SGHDN and CDR2 FVKESK. The length of the CDR3 is 16 residues. CDR3 amino acids: CASSQDRGHAFNEQFF. The CDR3 nucleotides are TGTGCCAGCAGCCAAGACAGGGGCCATGCCTTCAATGAGCAGTTCTTC.

This clone occurred a few times. The chain carries TRBV5-1 and TRBJ2-3; D assignment may be TRBD1 or TRBD2 (5 bases each). The CDR3 has 15 residues. The V gene's germline CDR1 is SGHRS and CDR2 YFSETQ. Trimming shortened V by 2 bases and J by 3 bases, and 13 bases separated the two germline ends. CDR3 protein: CASSFSGTMTDTQYF. The CDR3 bases are TGCGCCAGCAGCTTCTCCGGGACGATGACAGATACGCAGTATTTT. Based on the CDR3 plus reference TRBV5-1 and TRBJ2-3, the full variable domain is KAGVTQTPRYLIKTRGQQVTLSCSPISGHRSVSWYQQTPGQGLQFLFEYFSETQRNKGNFPGRFSGRQFSNSRSEMNVSTLELGDSALYLCASSFSGTMTDTQYFGPGTRLTVL.

V gene TRBV10-2 combines with J gene TRBJ2-5; D may be TRBD2 (7 bases). From germline, CDR1 is WSHSY and CDR2 SAAADI. Between the trimmed V and J ends, which lost 6 bases and 4 bases, there was a span of 21 bases. This CDR3 is 16 amino acids long. The CDR3 DNA is TGCGCCAGCAGCCCGGTCGAGGGGGGGGGCCCAGAGACCCAGTACTTC. Its protein product is CASSPVEGGGPETQYF.

The V gene is TRBV19, the J gene TRBJ2-1, with 7 bases identical to TRBD2. The germline V gene encodes CDR1 LNHDA and CDR2 SQIVND (reference sequence). The CDR3 has 17 residues. V lost 5 bases and J lost 10; bases outside the gene matches: 20. This CDR3 is CASSLPPTWTSLVEQFF. CDR3 in DNA: TGTGCCAGTAGTCTACCCCCGACCTGGACTAGTCTCGTCGAGCAGTTCTTC.

This sequence joins TRBV6-5 and TRBJ2-2, with D maybe TRBD1 (6 bases). Trimming cost V 6 bases and J 7 bases, with 18 bases left between them. This CDR3 comprises 15 residues. The V gene's germline CDR1 is MNHEY and CDR2 SVGAGI. CDR3 region: CASRPRPEGVGELFF. In DNA form, the CDR3 reads TGTGCCAGCAGGCCCAGGCCTGAGGGGGTCGGGGAGCTGTTTTTT.

V usage is TRBV6-1 and J usage is TRBJ2-7; 10 nucleotides agree with TRBD2. V lost 7 bases and J lost 7; bases outside the gene matches: 7. The CDR3 consists of 13 residues. The germline CDR1 and CDR2 sequences are MNHNS and SASEGT. The CDR3 coding sequence is TGTGCCAGCATAAGCGGGAGGGGCGGAGAGCAGTACTTC. Its translation is CASISGRGGEQYF.

V is TRBV29-1 and J is TRBJ1-3; D not resolved. The length of the CDR3 is 13 residues. V was trimmed by 6 bases and J by 2 bases, leaving 11 bases between them. Germline CDR1 is SQVTM and CDR2 is ANQGSEA. The CDR3 is CSVSGVPGNTIYF. The DNA of the CDR3 is TGCAGCGTCTCCGGGGTCCCTGGAAACACCATATATTTT.

The gene calls are TRBV4-2 and TRBJ2-7; possibly TRBD1 for D (6 bases). This CDR3 spans 15 amino acids. The V and J ends lost 0 bases and 4 bases respectively, with 13 bases between them. Germline values: CDR1 LGHNA, CDR2 YNFKEQ. DNA of the CDR3: TGTGCCAGCAGCCAAGAGTCGGGACATAAGTACGAGCAGTACTTC. It yields the protein CASSQESGHKYEQYF.

The chain employs TRBV5-1 and TRBJ1-3; D is uncertain. Trimming removed 5 bases from V and 0 bases from J, with 15 bases in between. Germline CDR1 and CDR2: SGHRS and YFSETQ. CDR3 length: 16 amino acids. CDR3 sequence: CASSSDGRSSGNTIYF. CDR3 bases: TGCGCCAGCAGTTCTGACGGACGAAGCTCTGGAAACACCATATATTTT.

The chain employs TRBV7-2 and TRBJ2-7, with TRBD2 identical over 7 bases. V shed 2 bases, J shed 4 bases, and the junction held 11 bases outside the gene matches. The germline gives CDR1 SGHTA, CDR2 FQGNSA. This CDR3 contains 16 residues. For the CDR3, the DNA is TGTGCCAGCAGCTTAAATGATGGCGGGGGAGGTTACGAGCAGTACTTC. It specifies CASSLNDGGGGYEQYF.

The CDR3 DNA is TGTGCCAGCAGCTTTGGACGGACAGGCGAGGATCAGCCCCAGCATTTT. It yields the protein CASSFGRTGEDQPQHF. The chain uses TRBV7-3 and TRBJ1-5; 7 nucleotides line up with TRBD1. Germline values: CDR1 SGHTA, CDR2 FQGTGA. The CDR3 is 16 amino acids. The ends lost 3 bases at V and 5 bases at J; junction bases unmatched: 10. The variable domain in full, completed from reference TRBV7-3 and TRBJ1-5, reads GAGVSQTPSNKVTEKGKYVELRCDPISGHTALYWYRQSLGQGPEFLIYFQGTGAADDSGLPNDRFFAVRPEGSVSTLKIQRTERGDSAVYLCASSFGRTGEDQPQHFGDGTRLSIL.

The chain has TRBV18 and TRBJ1-5; D gene unclear. Trimming stripped 3 bases from V and 3 bases from J, with 9 bases between. This CDR3 is built from 14 residues. The germline CDR1 and CDR2 sequences are KGHSH and LQKENI. The chain's CDR3 is CASSPAQHNQPQHF. CDR3 coding DNA: TGTGCCAGCTCACCGGCTCAGCACAATCAGCCCCAGCATTTT.

This clone was seen a few times. The J gene is TRBJ1-5, the V gene TRBV6-1; maybe TRBD1 (5 bases). V was pared by 4 bases and J by 3 bases, with 7 bases between. This CDR3 has 13 residues. Germline V gene data show CDR1 as MNHNS and CDR2 as SASEGT. The CDR3 protein is CASSGQINQPQHF. The DNA for the CDR3 is TGTGCCAGCAGTGGACAGATCAATCAGCCCCAGCATTTT.

The V and J genes are TRBV7-8 and TRBJ2-5, with a possible D match to TRBD2 (6 bases). The germline gives CDR1 SGHVS, CDR2 FQNEAQ. This CDR3 has 16 residues. The V and J ends lost 2 bases and 5 bases respectively, with 18 bases between them. CDR3 bases: TGTGCCAGCAGCTTAATAGGATTCGGGGGTTCGGAGACCCAGTACTTC. Protein product: CASSLIGFGGSETQYF.

This sequence joins TRBV7-8 and TRBJ1-6, with no clear D. Germline-derived CDR1 and CDR2 are SGHVS and FQNEAQ. Trimming took off 5 bases at V and 10 bases at J, with 15 bases between the two ends. The CDR3 covers 14 residues. The CDR3 loop reads CASSQIKPGSPLHF. The CDR3 DNA sequence: TGTGCCAGCAGCCAGATCAAACCGGGGTCACCCCTCCACTTT.

The rearrangement uses TRBV12-5 and TRBJ2-7; 9 positions agree with TRBD1. CDR3 size: 16 residues. V shed 5 bases, J shed 1 base, and the junction held 9 bases outside the gene matches. Looked up from germline, CDR1 is LGHNT and CDR2 is FRNRAP. The DNA for the CDR3 is TGTGCTAGTGGTCCAACCTCCGGGACAGGGTCCTACGAGCAGTACTTC. It yields the protein CASGPTSGTGSYEQYF. Using reference TRBV12-5 and TRBJ2-7 for the parts outside the CDR3, the full variable domain is DARVTQTPRHKVTEMGQEVTMRCQPILGHNTVFWYRQTMMQGLELLAYFRNRAPLDDSGMPKDRFSAEMPDATLATLKIQPSEPRDSAVYFCASGPTSGTGSYEQYFGPGTRLTVT.

V and J are TRBV7-2 and TRBJ2-7, with 7 bases aligning to TRBD2. Germline CDR1 and CDR2: SGHTA and FQGNSA. There are 15 residues in the CDR3. V was clipped by 1 base and J by 7 bases; unmatched bases: 10. DNA for the CDR3: TGTGCCAGCAGCTTAGTAGCAGGGTCGGGGGGAGAGCAGTACTTC. Its protein product is CASSLVAGSGGEQYF. Filled out from reference TRBV7-2 and TRBJ2-7, the complete variable domain reads GAGVSQSPSNKVTEKGKDVELRCDPISGHTALYWYRQSLGQGLEFLIYFQGNSAPDKSGLPSDRFSAERTGGSVSTLTIQRTQQEDSAVYLCASSLVAGSGGEQYFGPGTRLTVT.

The V gene is TRBV15, the J gene TRBJ1-5, with 7 bases that match TRBD1. There are 15 residues in the CDR3. Unmatched junction bases numbered 5, after V lost 1 base and J lost 5 bases. Per germline, CDR1 LNHNV and CDR2 YYDKDF (reference sequence). The chain's CDR3 is CATSRARGGHQPQHF. The CDR3 DNA reads as TGTGCCACCAGCAGAGCCAGGGGGGGTCATCAGCCCCAGCATTTT.

This clone was seen once. The chain uses TRBV7-7 and TRBJ2-6; D is ambiguous. The CDR3 is 16 amino acids. CDR1 and CDR2 (germline): SSHAT, FNYEAQ (reference sequence). Trimming left V 5 bases short and J 0 bases short, with 11 bases between. The CDR3 protein is CASSPGRSSGANVLTF. The CDR3 DNA is TGTGCCAGCAGCCCAGGACGGTCCTCTGGGGCCAACGTCCTGACTTTC.